These 14 T cell receptor beta chains were all obtained from the same sample, sequenced in a study of CD8 T cells in Susac syndrome. RNA was extracted with the RNeasy kit, and a quantity of about 0.5 to 1 ug was reverse transcribed using random hexamers. TCRdb independently ran MiXCR on the immunoSEQ multiplex PCR reads; one entry per CDR3 protein. This sample has 150,000 to 200,000 distinct CDR3 sequences; 93% occur once, and the top ten carry 0.12% to 0.15%. Sequenced material: CD4+ T cells from PBMCs. These receptors all come from a human donor in good health.

The chain carries TRBV20-1 and TRBJ2-7, with D unresolved. Germline V lookup: CDR1 DFQATT, CDR2 SNEGSKA (reference sequence). V was trimmed by 2 bases and J by 0 bases, leaving 14 bases between them. The CDR3 has 15 amino acids. CDR3: CSARQALSGSYEQYF. As DNA, the CDR3 is TGCAGTGCTAGACAGGCGCTCTCCGGCTCCTACGAGCAGTACTTC.

In DNA, the CDR3 is TGTGCCAGCAGAGCCGGGACAGTGAGCTCCTACGAGCAGTACTTC. Translation: CASRAGTVSSYEQYF. The chain couples TRBV5-6 to TRBJ2-7; 7 nucleotides line up with TRBD1. The CDR3 runs to 15 residues. V lost 5 bases to trimming and J lost 0 bases; unmatched junction nucleotides: 8. From germline, CDR1 is SGHDT and CDR2 YYEEEE.

The chain joins TRBV3-1 to TRBJ2-7; D is possibly TRBD1 (6 bases). CDR3 length: 16 amino acids. Germline lookup yields CDR1 LGHDT and CDR2 YNNKEL (reference sequence). Between the trimmed V and J ends, which lost 4 bases and 0 bases, there was a span of 16 bases. CDR3 DNA sequence: TGTGCCAGCAGCCGGGGGCCCCCCACCATCTCCTACGAGCAGTACTTC. Protein: CASSRGPPTISYEQYF.

The V call is TRBV2, the J call TRBJ2-5; TRBD1 matches 7 bases. The junction had 5 bases not matched to a gene; V was cut back by 11 bases and J by 2 bases. Germline-derived CDR1 and CDR2 are SNHLY and FYNNEI. The CDR3 has 12 residues. The CDR3: CAGGQSQETQYF. In DNA form, the CDR3 reads TGTGCCGGGGGACAGTCACAAGAGACCCAGTACTTC.

The V call is TRBV30, the J call TRBJ2-3; 7 nucleotides align to TRBD2. Germline CDR1 is GTSNPN and CDR2 is SVGIG (reference sequence). The trim removed 2 bases at V and 2 bases at J, leaving 4 bases unmatched. CDR3 length equals 14 residues. CDR3 residues: CAWSLAVVTDTQYF. CDR3 nucleotide sequence: TGTGCCTGGAGTCTAGCGGTGGTCACAGATACGCAGTATTTT.

The chain links TRBV5-1 to TRBJ2-5; 7 bases align to TRBD2. Germline CDR1 SGHRS, CDR2 YFSETQ. The CDR3 loop spans 14 amino acids. V was pared by 2 bases and J by 4 bases, with 5 bases of the junction left unmatched. The CDR3 DNA reads TGCGCCAGCAGCTTCCGCGGGGGAGGAGAGACCCAGTACTTC. Translated, it gives CASSFRGGGETQYF.

This chain connects TRBV6-5 to TRBJ1-4, with a possible D match to TRBD1 (5 bases). The CDR3 totals 15 residues. From germline, CDR1 is MNHEY and CDR2 SVGAGI. V lost 0 bases to trimming and J lost 2 bases, with 7 bases between them. CDR3 amino acids: CASSYSRGTNEKLFF. The CDR3 nucleotides are TGTGCCAGCAGTTACTCGAGGGGCACTAATGAAAAACTGTTTTTT.

The rearrangement joins TRBV6-1 to TRBJ2-7, with D possibly matching TRBD1 (6 bases). CDR3 length: 14 amino acids. The V end was cut by 4 bases, the J end by 6 bases, with 16 bases between. Per the germline V gene, CDR1 is MNHNS and CDR2 is SASEGT. The CDR3 sequence is CASSGVGALGEQYF. CDR3 bases: TGTGCCAGCAGTGGCGTGGGGGCGCTGGGCGAGCAGTACTTC.

The count of this clonotype is one. This chain links TRBV5-1 with TRBJ2-5; 10 nucleotides align to TRBD2. The J call could be wrong; TRBJ2-7 is a better fit for the DNA end. The CDR3 contains 15 residues. In germline, CDR1 is SGHRS, CDR2 YFSETQ. CDR3 DNA sequence: TGCGCCAGCAGCTTGGATGCTAGCGGGGGCAGCGAGCAGTACTTC. Translating it yields CASSLDASGGSEQYF.

The rearrangement uses TRBV29-1 and TRBJ1-2; D is unresolved. V lost 0 bases, J lost 7 bases, and 9 bases lay in between. Germline CDR1 reads SQVTM; CDR2 reads ANQGSEA. This CDR3 comprises 12 residues. DNA for the CDR3: TGCAGCGTTGAAGAGGTCCGGGGTGGCTACACCTTC. The encoded protein is CSVEEVRGGYTF.

The chain is built from TRBV2 and TRBJ2-5, with 8 bases identical to TRBD1. Germline V gene sequence: CDR1 SNHLY, CDR2 FYNNEI. With V trimmed by 10 bases and J by 5 bases, 15 bases remained unmatched. There are 15 residues in the CDR3. The CDR3 DNA sequence: TGTGCCACCCAGGTCCAGGGGGCAGTGGGGGAGACCCAGTACTTC. This gives the protein CATQVQGAVGETQYF.

This chain links TRBV3-1 with TRBJ1-6, with no clear D. Trimming shortened V by 2 bases and J by 7 bases, and 12 bases separated the two germline ends. Germline-derived CDR1 and CDR2 are LGHDT and YNNKEL (reference sequence). This CDR3 contains 15 residues. In DNA form, the CDR3 reads TGTGCCAGCAGCCAAACCTGGGCGGAAAATTCACCCCTCCACTTT. Protein product: CASSQTWAENSPLHF.

The chain has TRBV20-1 and TRBJ2-3; no definite D call. V was pared by 3 bases and J by 0 bases, with 13 bases between. Looked up from germline, CDR1 is DFQATT and CDR2 is SNEGSKA (reference sequence). The CDR3 runs 15 residues. CDR3 sequence: CSASRVASSTDTQYF. CDR3 DNA: TGCAGTGCTAGTAGGGTAGCTTCTAGCACAGATACGCAGTATTTT.

The chain has TRBV29-1 and TRBJ1-1, with 7 bases fitting TRBD1. The CDR3 runs to 15 residues. Germline CDR1 reads SQVTM; CDR2 reads ANQGSEA. Trimming cost V 8 bases and J 1 base; bases outside gene matches: 13. The CDR3 loop is CSLLKMRQGNTEAFF. As DNA, the CDR3 is TGCAGCCTCCTCAAAATGCGACAGGGGAACACTGAAGCTTTCTTT.